This T cell receptor (beta chain) derives from a study of blood T cell repertoires in COVID-19. On the study more broadly: The United States, Italy and Spain provided the acute and convalescent COVID-19 samples. In each case, the material was cDNA or gDNA derived from T cells, B-cell-depleted T cells, or PBMCs.

The CDR3 loop spans 17 amino acids. CDR1 is SGHRS, CDR2 YFSETQ, per germline. With 0 bases removed from V and 3 bases from J, the gap between germline ends came to 15 bases. In the original processing: Amplification of reference gene primers provided the estimated nucleated cell counts. Clones were sequenced by immunoSEQ multiplex PCR, and TCRdb holds only the in-frame ones, with some missing. V and J calls and clone size follow that table, whereas D and trimming were derived from the DNA. The top ten clones hold roughly 10% of a sample with about 98,000 clones, roughly 82% of them seen once. The sequenced material came from peripheral blood. This TCR was sampled from a man in his sixties or seventies with active or convalescent COVID-19. The chain links TRBV5-1 to TRBJ1-4; perhaps TRBD1 as D (6 bases). CDR3 nucleotide sequence: TGCGCCAGCAGCTTGGTACGGTCGGGACAACCTAATGAAAAACTGTTTTTT. Translated: CASSLVRSGQPNEKLFF.